This T cell receptor beta chain originates from a study of blood T cell repertoires in COVID-19. About the research overall: Acute and convalescent COVID-19 samples came from the United States, Italy and Spain. Sample material is recorded as cDNA or gDNA derived from T cells, B-cell-depleted T cells, or PBMCs.

Methods used by the authors: Reference gene primer amplification gave nucleated cell count estimates. Assay used: immunoSEQ multiplex PCR; TCRdb lists only in-frame clones, some missing. V, J and clone size were drawn from that table, and D and trimming were deduced from the DNA. Of about 250,000 clones listed, about 91% are singletons. Seattle researchers signed up patients amid active infection and tracked them longitudinally. The ends lost 2 bases at V and 9 bases at J; junction bases unmatched: 17. This CDR3 is built from 17 residues. Germline V lookup: CDR1 MGHRA, CDR2 YSYEKL. The TCR was taken from a woman in her thirties with COVID-19, enrolled during active disease. V usage is TRBV4-1 and J usage is TRBJ2-5; 8 bases match TRBD2. Specimen: peripheral blood. This chain's CDR3 is CASSQRSSGTRVGAQYF. CDR3 bases: TGCGCCAGCAGCCAACGCAGCTCCGGGACTAGAGTGGGGGCCCAGTACTTC.